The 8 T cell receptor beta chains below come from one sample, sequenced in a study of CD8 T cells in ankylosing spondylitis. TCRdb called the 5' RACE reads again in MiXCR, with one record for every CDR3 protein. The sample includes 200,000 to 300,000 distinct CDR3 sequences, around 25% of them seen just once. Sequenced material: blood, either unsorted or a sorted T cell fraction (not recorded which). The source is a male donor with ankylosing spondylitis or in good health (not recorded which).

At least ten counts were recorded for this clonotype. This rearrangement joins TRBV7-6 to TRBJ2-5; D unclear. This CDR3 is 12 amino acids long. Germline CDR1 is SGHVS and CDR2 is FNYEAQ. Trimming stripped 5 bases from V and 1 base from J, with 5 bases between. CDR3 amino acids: CASSLVQETQYF. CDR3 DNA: TGTGCCAGCAGCCTGGTCCAAGAGACCCAGTACTTC.

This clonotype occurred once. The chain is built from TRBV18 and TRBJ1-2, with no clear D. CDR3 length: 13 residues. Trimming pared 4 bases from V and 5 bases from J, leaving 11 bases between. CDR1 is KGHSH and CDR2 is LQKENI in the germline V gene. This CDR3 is CASSLALKYGYTF. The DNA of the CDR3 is TGTGCCAGCTCACTGGCACTGAAATATGGCTACACCTTC.

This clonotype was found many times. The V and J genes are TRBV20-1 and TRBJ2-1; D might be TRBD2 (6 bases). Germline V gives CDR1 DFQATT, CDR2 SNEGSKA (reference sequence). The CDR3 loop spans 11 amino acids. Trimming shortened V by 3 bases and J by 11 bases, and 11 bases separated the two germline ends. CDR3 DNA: TGCAGTGCTAGTACCCTAGCGAAGCAGTTCTTC. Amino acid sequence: CSASTLAKQFF.

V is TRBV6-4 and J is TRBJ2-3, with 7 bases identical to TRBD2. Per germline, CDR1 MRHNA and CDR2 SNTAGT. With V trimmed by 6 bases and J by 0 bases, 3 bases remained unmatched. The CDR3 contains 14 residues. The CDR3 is CASSAGVSTDTQYF. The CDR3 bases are TGTGCCAGCAGCGCGGGGGTTAGCACAGATACGCAGTATTTT.

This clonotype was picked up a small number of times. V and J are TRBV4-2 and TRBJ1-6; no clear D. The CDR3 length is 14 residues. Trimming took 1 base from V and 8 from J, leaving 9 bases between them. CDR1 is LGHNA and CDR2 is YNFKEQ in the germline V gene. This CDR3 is CASSQGTQDSPLHF. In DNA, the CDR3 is TGTGCCAGCAGCCAAGGAACGCAGGATTCACCCCTCCACTTT.

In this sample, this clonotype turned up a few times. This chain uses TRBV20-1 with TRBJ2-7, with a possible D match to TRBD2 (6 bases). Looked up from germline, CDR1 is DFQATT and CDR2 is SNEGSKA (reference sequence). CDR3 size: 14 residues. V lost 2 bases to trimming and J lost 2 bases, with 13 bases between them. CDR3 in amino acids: CSARPPRRAYEQYF. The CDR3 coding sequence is TGCAGTGCTAGACCCCCGAGGAGGGCCTACGAGCAGTACTTC.

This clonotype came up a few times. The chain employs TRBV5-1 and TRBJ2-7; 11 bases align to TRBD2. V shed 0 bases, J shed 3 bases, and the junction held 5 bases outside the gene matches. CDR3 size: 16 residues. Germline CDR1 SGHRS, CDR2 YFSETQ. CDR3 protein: CASSLGGTSGNYEQYF. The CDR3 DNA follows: TGCGCCAGCAGCTTGGGAGGGACTAGCGGCAACTACGAGCAGTACTTC.

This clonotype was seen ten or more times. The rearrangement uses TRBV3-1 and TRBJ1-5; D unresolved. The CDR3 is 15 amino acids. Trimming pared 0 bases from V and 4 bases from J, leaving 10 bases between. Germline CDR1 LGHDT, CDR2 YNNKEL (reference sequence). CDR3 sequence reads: CASSQDLGLNQPQHF. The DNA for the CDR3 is TGTGCCAGCAGCCAAGATTTAGGTCTTAATCAGCCCCAGCATTTT.